These 16 T cell receptor beta chains share one sample of origin, sequenced in a study of T cells in Graves' hyperthyroidism and ophthalmopathy. Amplification yielded TCR beta CDR3 regions, with RNA transcripts as the source. RT-PCR in the first round (using the HTBI primer set) targeted the TCR CDR3. TCRdb re-analysed the multiplex PCR reads in MiXCR, keeping a single row per CDR3 protein. The profile shows hundreds of thousands of distinct CDR3 sequences, around 13% of them singletons. The material sequenced was blood. The receptors here all came from a young woman with Graves' hyperthyroidism.

This clonotype was seen many times. CDR3 in amino acids: CASSPRQGITDTQYF. As DNA, the CDR3 is TGTGCCAGCAGTCCAAGACAGGGGATCACAGATACGCAGTATTTT. The J gene is TRBJ2-3, the V gene TRBV28; 8 bases are shared with TRBD1. Trimming at V came to 5 bases and at J to 2 bases, leaving 6 bases not matched to a gene. Germline V gives CDR1 MDHEN, CDR2 SYDVKM. The CDR3 contains 15 residues.

This rearrangement joins TRBV30 to TRBJ2-1; 9 bases are shared with TRBD2. V was clipped by 3 bases and J by 4 bases; unmatched bases: 7. This CDR3 is built from 15 residues. CDR1 is GTSNPN, CDR2 SVGIG, per germline (reference sequence). CDR3 loop: CAWSDLAGRYNEQFF. For the CDR3, the DNA is TGTGCCTGGAGCGACCTAGCGGGGCGGTACAATGAGCAGTTCTTC.

This clonotype occurred many times. The chain links TRBV6-1 to TRBJ2-7; 7 bases line up with TRBD2. The CDR3 contains 14 residues. V was clipped by 5 bases and J by 0 bases; unmatched bases: 4. Germline values: CDR1 MNHNS, CDR2 SASEGT. The CDR3: CASSMGGVSYEQYF. The CDR3 bases are TGTGCCAGCAGTATGGGGGGGGTCTCCTACGAGCAGTACTTC.

This clonotype appeared a few times. This CDR3 is CASSPRLDRKTKNIQYF. The CDR3 DNA follows: TGTGCCAGCAGCCCCCGCCTGGACAGGAAAACCAAAAACATTCAGTACTTC. The V and J genes are TRBV7-9 and TRBJ2-4; 7 nucleotides align to TRBD1. Germline CDR1 SEHNR, CDR2 FQNEAQ (reference sequence). V lost 5 bases to trimming and J lost 2 bases; unmatched junction nucleotides: 12. CDR3 length: 17 residues.

The rearrangement links TRBV2 to TRBJ2-2; 10 nucleotides match TRBD2. The junction had 12 bases not matched to a gene; V was cut back by 10 bases and J by 4 bases. Germline loops: CDR1 SNHLY, CDR2 FYNNEI. The CDR3 contains 16 residues. CDR3 sequence reads: CAKGGSGTSATGELFF. The CDR3 nucleotides are TGTGCCAAAGGGGGATCCGGGACTAGCGCCACCGGGGAGCTGTTTTTT.

This clonotype was detected ten times or more. The genes are TRBV7-9 and TRBJ2-2; D gene ambiguous. Looked up from germline, CDR1 is SEHNR and CDR2 is FQNEAQ (reference sequence). CDR3 length equals 14 residues. V lost 2 bases and J 8 bases, leaving 12 bases between the germline ends. The CDR3 sequence is CASSLRRKAGELFF. CDR3 in DNA: TGTGCCAGCAGCTTAAGACGAAAGGCGGGGGAGCTGTTTTTT.

On this clonotype itself: This may come from a read error, since a much larger clone is one base off. The CDR3 DNA reads TGCGCCAGCGGGAGCAGGGAGTGGGGTGAGCAGTACTTC. As protein: CASGSREWGEQYF. The chain joins TRBV5-1 to TRBJ2-7, with D perhaps assigned TRBD1 or TRBD2 (5 bases each). The ends were cut back, 7 bases at V and 7 bases at J, with 18 bases in the middle. The CDR3 runs to 13 residues. Germline V CDR1 and CDR2: SGHRS, YFSETQ.

This clonotype was found a few times. This chain connects TRBV7-9 to TRBJ1-4; D perhaps matches TRBD1 (5 bases). Germline-derived CDR1 and CDR2 are SEHNR and FQNEAQ (reference sequence). This CDR3 is built from 15 residues. Trimming left V 1 base short and J 4 bases short, with 10 bases between. DNA of the CDR3: TGTGCCAGCAGCTTAGAGGGGTTCCTTAATGAAAAACTGTTTTTT. The encoded protein is CASSLEGFLNEKLFF.

This clonotype was observed a few times. The chain joins TRBV14 to TRBJ2-3; 11 bases agree with TRBD2. CDR3 length: 18 amino acids. Germline CDR1 and CDR2: SGHDN and FVKESK. V dropped 0 bases and J dropped 4; count of bases not matched to a gene: 9. The CDR3 DNA reads TGTGCCAGCAGCCAAGACCATTCTAGCGGGAGGCGGGCAGATACGCAGTATTTT. Its protein product is CASSQDHSSGRRADTQYF.

This clonotype was seen ten or more times. This rearrangement joins TRBV9 to TRBJ2-5; TRBD2 agrees at 7 bases. CDR1 and CDR2 (germline): SGDLS, YYNGEE. Germline trimming cut 0 bases from V and 5 bases from J; bases unmatched to any gene: 7. This CDR3 has 15 residues. This chain's CDR3 is CASSVGGREGETQYF. The CDR3, as DNA: TGTGCCAGCAGCGTAGGAGGCAGGGAGGGGGAGACCCAGTACTTC.

A word on this clonotype: A much larger clone is a single base away; this may be a read error. The chain combines TRBV28 with TRBJ2-1; either TRBD1 or TRBD2 may supply D (5 bases each). With 3 bases removed from V and 10 bases from J, the gap between germline ends came to 19 bases. The CDR3 length is 15 residues. The germline gives CDR1 MDHEN, CDR2 SYDVKM. As DNA, the CDR3 is TGTGCCAGCAGTTTTTGGCAGGGACCTACCTACGAGCAGTTCTTC. This sequence encodes CASSFWQGPTYEQFF.

This clonotype has more than one count but fewer than ten. The chain is built from TRBV3-1 and TRBJ2-4; 11 bases map to TRBD2. The trim removed 3 bases at V and 3 bases at J, leaving 10 bases unmatched. CDR1 is LGHDT and CDR2 is YNNKEL in the germline V gene (reference sequence). The CDR3 is 18 amino acids. The CDR3, as DNA: TGTGCCAGCAGCCAGGTCCTAGCGGGAGGTTTTGACAAAAACATTCAGTACTTC. This sequence encodes CASSQVLAGGFDKNIQYF.

V and J are TRBV7-8 and TRBJ2-7; D uncertain. The CDR3 is 13 amino acids. Germline CDR1 SGHVS, CDR2 FQNEAQ. Trimming pared 2 bases from V and 6 bases from J, leaving 11 bases between. The CDR3 region has the DNA TGTGCCAGCAGCTTAATTCCTTGGGGCGAGCAGTACTTC. This codes for CASSLIPWGEQYF. The full variable domain, in which reference TRBV7-8 and TRBJ2-7 provide the parts outside the CDR3, is GAGVSQSPRYKVAKRGQDVALRCDPISGHVSLFWYQQALGQGPEFLTYFQNEAQLDKSGLPSDRFFAERPEGSVSTLKIQRTQQEDSAVYLCASSLIPWGEQYFGPGTRLTVT.

This clonotype has ten or more counts. The V and J genes are TRBV3-1 and TRBJ2-1; TRBD1 aligns across 9 bases. Losses at the gene ends were 4 bases for V and 15 bases for J; bases not matched to a gene: 7. The CDR3 is made up of 12 amino acids. Germline V gene data show CDR1 as LGHDT and CDR2 as YNNKEL (reference sequence). The CDR3 DNA sequence: TGTGCCAGCAGCCTACTGGGACAGGGTCGGTTCTTC. Amino acid sequence: CASSLLGQGRFF.

The chain couples TRBV15 to TRBJ2-5, with unresolved D. CDR1 LNHNV and CDR2 YYDKDF come from the germline V gene (reference sequence). The CDR3 is 14 residues long. Trimming stripped 1 base from V and 3 bases from J, with 9 bases between. As DNA, the CDR3 is TGTGCCACCAGCAGAGCCCGACGAGAAGAGACCCAGTACTTC. This encodes CATSRARREETQYF.

About this clonotype: A much larger clone lies a single base off, so this may be a read error. The V and J genes are TRBV28 and TRBJ1-1; 7 nucleotides agree with TRBD1. The V gene end was trimmed by 3 bases and the J gene end by 3 bases; junction bases not matched to a gene: 10. Germline V gene lookup returns CDR1 MDHEN and CDR2 SYDVKM. This CDR3 is built from 16 residues. The DNA of the CDR3 is TGTGCCAGCAGTTTCGGTTGGGGCAGGGGGGACACTGAAGCTTTCTTT. Its protein product is CASSFGWGRGDTEAFF.